One T cell receptor (beta chain) is described in this entry. The data originate from a study of blood T cell repertoires in COVID-19. TCRdb's table, derived via immunoSEQ multiplex PCR, lists solely in-frame clones and lacks some. Of under 300,000 clones listed, around nine tenths are singletons. This CDR3 is built from 17 residues. The germline gives CDR1 LNHDA, CDR2 SQIVND (reference sequence). Trimming removed 4 bases from V and 1 base from J; junction bases left unmatched: 5. The chain recombines TRBV19 with TRBJ1-4; 11 bases fit TRBD1. The sample consisted of PBMCs or T cells enriched from blood (not recorded which). The sequence was obtained from a woman between 40 and 55 years old who had recovered from COVID-19. The CDR3 bases are TGTGCCAGTAGTACCCAGGACAGGGGGCGAACTAATGAAAAACTGTTTTTT. Its protein is CASSTQDRGRTNEKLFF.